This paragraph reports one T cell receptor (beta chain). This clone was counted between two and nine times. The target of this receptor is not known. No much larger clone is present one base from it, and per-base qualities are unavailable. V sheds 11 bases and J sheds 2 bases, leaving 13 bases between their ends. Inclusive of the bounding cysteine and phenylalanine, the CDR3 is 12 residues long. Only the CDR3 DNA is retained, 36 bases long and in frame from the first base. Reading the germline V gene gives CDR1 MNHGY and CDR2 SVAAGI. Libraries were prepared through the immunoSEQ multiplex PCR assay. For the multiplex PCR, a mixture combining 60 forward primers for TCR Vbeta segments and 13 reverse primers for TCR Jbeta segments was used. A multiplex PCR assay on genomic DNA amplified the CDR3 region of rearranged TCR beta genes. On the Illumina HiSeq System, the amplified TCR beta libraries were sequenced as 87-base-pair reads. For the original study's pipeline: In a later analysis, tens of millions of unique TCR beta chains were counted across the approximately 670 repertoires, and roughly 11 million of these chains were shared by at least two donors. To remove PCR and sequencing errors, raw reads were error-corrected and collapsed into unique sequences using a nearest-neighbor algorithm that merged closely related sequences. V, D and J gene segments were assigned by aligning CDR3 sequences to IMGT reference sequences. For a sequence to be retained, a match of at least six nucleotides to both a V gene segment and a J gene segment was required. A rearrangement counted as productive if the CDR3 had no stop codons and remained in frame with V and J, and every other rearrangement counted as non-productive. Following IMGT convention, CDR3 was defined as the stretch from the second conserved V-encoded cysteine to the conserved J-encoded phenylalanine. The earlier analysis of 500 to 650 of the donors excluded any sequence lacking an unambiguous match to a single V gene segment. An earlier analysis of a few hundred of the donors called V segments functional above 56.7% productive rearrangements and segregating when the between-donor standard deviation exceeded 5%. To diagnose cytomegalovirus status from the catalog of TCR beta chain sequences, a statistical classification framework was built. V and J gene assignment, in a later analysis, came from comparing TCR nucleotide sequences with IMGT/GENE-DB human TR gene sequences. In a later analysis, CDR3 sequences and most-parsimonious VDJ recombination scenarios were assigned using the TCRdist pipeline. In a later analysis, each TCR beta chain was defined by its CDR3 amino acid sequence together with its V-gene family, and reads without a unique V-gene family were excluded. As a way to deal with suspected cross-contamination and a sequencing artifact, a later analysis dropped 450 to 700 nucleotide sequences that were highly shared and had low generation probability. For each public chain, a later analysis derived a clonal expansion index from normalized ranks of inferred template counts within each repertoire. In a later analysis, generation probabilities were computed using a VDJ recombination model fitted to out-of-frame rearrangements, and the results were checked against IGoR. In a later analysis, hypergeometric tests were used to score TCR-TCR, TCR-HLA and TCR-CMV co-occurrence, with a repertoire-size bias correction applied to TCR pairs. To estimate false discovery rates, a later analysis permuted the HLA or CMV assignments 20 times. In a later analysis, co-occurring TCRs were grouped with DBSCAN, and TCRdist sequence similarity was added when clustering was performed within HLA-allele-positive subsets. For co-occurrence clustering, repertoires with fewer than 30,000 or more than 120,000 public chains were excluded, along with a handful of repertoires with anomalous nucleotide sharing. This is the immuneACCESS table as TCRdb keeps it, with only in-frame sequences that have V and J called. A part of the clones is gone; compared with another copy, unresolved V genes explain less than half, and the rest is unexplained. The V and J calls and clone size come from that table; D and trimming were worked out from the DNA. The table for this sample lists tens of thousands of clones; approximately 70% of them were counted only once. The top ten clonotypes cover about 22% of the sample.

In total, approximately 610 healthy bone marrow donors made up the cohort. Cohort members were all nominally healthy when sampled, although unrecorded immune exposures were likely present. The donor tested CMV seropositive, placing the donor among the approximately 290 seropositive members of the cohort. A peripheral blood sample was provided by each donor, and peripheral blood mononuclear cells were used for TCR beta sequencing. The Qiagen DNeasy Blood Extraction Kit was used to extract genomic DNA from the blood cell samples. The entry originates in a study of cytomegalovirus exposure and HLA in healthy donors (TCRdb year 2017). Regarding the study in general: According to an earlier analysis of several hundred of the donors, roughly 180 million T cells yielded 90 million to 130 million unique TCR beta sequences and approximately 300 Gb of sequence data. Approximately 300 gigabases of sequencing data and roughly 90 million unique TCR sequences were included in an early release covering several hundred HLA-typed donors. The genetic ancestry cluster associated with self-reported Caucasian donors included around four fifths of the roughly 410 genotyped donors. The aim of the study was to test whether cataloging public T cell receptors could identify signatures of past pathogen exposure. The T cell repertoires of roughly 660 subjects were profiled by immunosequencing and related to cytomegalovirus serostatus. A separate validation cohort of approximately 130 different subjects was used in addition to the 666-subject first cohort. The study combined high-throughput TCR immunosequencing, statistical association of individual TCRs with disease status, and machine learning to predict cytomegalovirus infection status. A later analysis re-analyzed previously published TCR beta repertoires from 660 or so donors and added high-resolution HLA genotyping to study TCR occurrence patterns. Rather than using new phenotypic data, the later analysis identified candidate immune exposures from TCR beta sequences and from how often those sequences occurred across donors. An earlier analysis of approximately 640 of the donors applied high-throughput TCR beta sequencing to assess whether each TCR beta V gene segment acted as functional or pseudogenic. Donor age, sex, ethnicity and CMV serostatus were collected together with the repertoire data. In a later genetic analysis, genome-wide SNP genotypes for about 55% of the 666 donors were used, and that subset was treated as a discovery cohort. Every discovery cohort repertoire had been produced on one sequencing platform. Both class I and class II loci were covered by HLA typing, at four-digit resolution. Typing coverage varied by locus: 629-630 donors for A, B, C, DRB1 and DQB1; approximately 560 for DQA1; over 600 for DPA1; roughly 450 for DPB1. Because of strong linkage in the cohort, a handful of DR-DQ haplotypes were treated as single units for association and clustering. Among almost 400 genotyped donors of the cohort, an average of around 240,000 unique TCR beta nucleotide sequences were sequenced per donor, around 20% of them non-productive.

Study-wide findings and limitations: According to a later analysis, parvovirus B19, influenza, CMV and Epstein-Barr virus appeared linked to several top co-occurrence clusters. At a false discovery rate of 0.05, a later analysis linked 15,000 to 20,000 TCR beta sequences to specific HLA alleles. Correlated functional status among segregating V segments might reflect linkage disequilibrium, but an unknown experimental factor could not be ruled out. Some IMGT-functional V segments, including TRBV6-2 and TRBV6-3, could not be distinguished by the 87-base-pair reads and were therefore excluded. In a later analysis, HLA-associated TCR beta chains were found to be more clonally expanded and to have lower generation probabilities than equally common non-associated chains. The only immune exposure information available for the cohort was CMV serostatus. The earlier analysis of about 600 of the donors excluded roughly 16 rarely observed V segments, including chromosome 9 orphons, because counts were too low. A later genetic analysis associated a missense DCLRE1C variant with V-gene and J-gene trimming of TCR beta chains, and an independent cohort replicated the association. In the study, roughly 160 TCR beta chains were listed as associated with cytomegalovirus. An earlier analysis of several hundred of the donors showed that most TCR beta V segments appeared in productive rearrangements either about 87% or about 30% of the time, which broadly matched IMGT annotations. Across donors, most TCR sequences were observed very rarely, whereas some public TCRs were present in many individuals. In vitro tests confirmed that a few of the cytomegalovirus-associated TCR beta chains recognize cytomegalovirus antigens. The presence/absence analyses assumed that sequencing depth was roughly uniform across donors, and that assumption may not be true. Assigning TCR associations to individual alleles was difficult when HLA alleles, especially DR and DQ, strongly co-occurred. According to a later genetic analysis, donors in an Asian-associated ancestry cluster had fewer N-insertions in productive TCRs than the approximately 700-donor mean. The authors suggested that the approach could potentially be extended to other disease states and immunological phenotypes. A cluster of highly shared sequence variants was judged likely to be a technical artifact of the sequencing pipeline. Most CMV-associated TCR beta chains appeared to be HLA-restricted in a later analysis, and the HLA associations seemed to be driven largely by CMV exposure. A further reported finding was that TCR beta sequences accurately predicted the HLA-A and HLA-B alleles for most subjects in the first cohort. Because HLA typing was missing for some donors at each locus, association tests included only the typed subset. In this cohort, only TCR beta chains were sequenced, and detectable features were limited by the absence of alpha or paired-chain data. The classifier was reported to diagnose cytomegalovirus status with high specificity and sensitivity in both the original and validation cohorts. According to a later analysis, TCR association rates differed among HLA loci, with DRB1 alleles showing the most associated TCRs and HLA-C alleles showing the fewest.

This sequence uses TRBV6-9 and TRBJ2-7; perhaps TRBD1 is the D gene, with 5 bases matching. The sequence came from a woman aged 45 to 65 in good health and CMV-seropositive. The sequenced sample was PBMCs. The bases are TGTGCCTCACAACAGGAGACCTACGAGCAGTACTTC. It specifies CASQQETYEQYF.